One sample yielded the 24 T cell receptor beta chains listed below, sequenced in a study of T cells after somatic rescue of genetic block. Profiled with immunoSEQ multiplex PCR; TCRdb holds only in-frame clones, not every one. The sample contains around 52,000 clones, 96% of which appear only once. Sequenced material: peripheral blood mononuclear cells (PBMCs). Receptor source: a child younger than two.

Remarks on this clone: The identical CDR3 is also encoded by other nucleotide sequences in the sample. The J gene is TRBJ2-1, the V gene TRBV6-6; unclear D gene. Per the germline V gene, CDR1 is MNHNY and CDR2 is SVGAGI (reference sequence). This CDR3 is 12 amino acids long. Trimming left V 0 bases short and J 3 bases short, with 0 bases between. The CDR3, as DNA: TGTGCCAGCAGTTACTCCTACAATGAGCAGTTCTTC. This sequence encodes CASSYSYNEQFF.

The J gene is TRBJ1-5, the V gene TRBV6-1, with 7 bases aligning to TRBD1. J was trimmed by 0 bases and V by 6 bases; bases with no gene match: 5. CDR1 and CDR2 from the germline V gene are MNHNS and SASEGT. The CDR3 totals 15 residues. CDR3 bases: TGTGCCAGCAGGGGACAGATCTATAGCAATCAGCCCCAGCATTTT. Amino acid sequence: CASRGQIYSNQPQHF.

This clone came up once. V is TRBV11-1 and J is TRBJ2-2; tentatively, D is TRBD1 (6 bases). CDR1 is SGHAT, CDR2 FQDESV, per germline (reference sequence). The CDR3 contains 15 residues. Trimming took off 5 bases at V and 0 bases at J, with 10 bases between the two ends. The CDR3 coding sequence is TGTGCCAGCAGCCCGGACAGACCGAACACCGGGGAGCTGTTTTTT. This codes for CASSPDRPNTGELFF.

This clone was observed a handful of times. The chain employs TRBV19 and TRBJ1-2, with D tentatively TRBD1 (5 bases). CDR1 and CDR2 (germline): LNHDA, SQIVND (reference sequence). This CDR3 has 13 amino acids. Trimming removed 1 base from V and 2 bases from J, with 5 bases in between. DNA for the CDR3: TGTGCCAGTAGTATAGGGACAAACTATGGCTACACCTTC. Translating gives CASSIGTNYGYTF. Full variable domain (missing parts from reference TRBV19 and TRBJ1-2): DGGITQSPKYLFRKEGQNVTLSCEQNLNHDAMYWYRQDPGQGLRLIYYSQIVNDFQKGDIAEGYSVSREKKESFPLTVTSAQKNPTAFYLCASSIGTNYGYTFGSGTRLTVV.

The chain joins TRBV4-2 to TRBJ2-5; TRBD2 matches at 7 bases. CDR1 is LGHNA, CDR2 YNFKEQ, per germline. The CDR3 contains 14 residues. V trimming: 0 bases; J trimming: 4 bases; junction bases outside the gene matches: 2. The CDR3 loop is CASSQEAGVETQYF. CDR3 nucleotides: TGTGCCAGCAGCCAAGAGGCGGGAGTAGAGACCCAGTACTTC.

The CDR3 is CASRTGVNSPLHF. In DNA form, the CDR3 reads TGTGCCAGCAGGACAGGGGTTAATTCACCCCTCCACTTT. V and J are TRBV27 and TRBJ1-6; 8 bases agree with TRBD1. Germline CDR1 reads MNHEY; CDR2 reads SMNVEV (reference sequence). This CDR3 is built from 13 residues. The ends lost 6 bases at V and 6 bases at J; junction bases unmatched: 1.

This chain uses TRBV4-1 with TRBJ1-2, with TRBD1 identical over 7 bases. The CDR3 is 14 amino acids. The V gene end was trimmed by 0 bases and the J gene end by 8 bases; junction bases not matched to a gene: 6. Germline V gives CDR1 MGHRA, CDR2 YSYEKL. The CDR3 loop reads CASSQDPRGGGYTF. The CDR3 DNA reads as TGCGCCAGCAGCCAAGATCCTCGAGGGGGCGGCTACACCTTC.

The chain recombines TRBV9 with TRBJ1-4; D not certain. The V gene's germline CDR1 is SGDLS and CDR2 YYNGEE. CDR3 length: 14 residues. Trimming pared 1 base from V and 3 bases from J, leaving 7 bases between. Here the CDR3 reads CASSVSGANEKLFF. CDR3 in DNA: TGTGCCAGCAGCGTATCCGGAGCTAATGAAAAACTGTTTTTT. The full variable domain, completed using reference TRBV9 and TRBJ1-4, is DSGVTQTPKHLITATGQRVTLRCSPRSGDLSVYWYQQSLDQGLQFLIQYYNGEERAKGNILERFSAQQFPDLHSELNLSSLELGDSALYFCASSVSGANEKLFFGSGTQLSVL.

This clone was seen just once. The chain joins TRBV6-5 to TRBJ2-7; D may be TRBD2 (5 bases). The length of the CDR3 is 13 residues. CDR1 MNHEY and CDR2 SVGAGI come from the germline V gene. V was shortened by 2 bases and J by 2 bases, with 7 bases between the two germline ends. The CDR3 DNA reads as TGTGCCAGCAGTTACCCGGGAACCTACGAGCAGTACTTC. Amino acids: CASSYPGTYEQYF.

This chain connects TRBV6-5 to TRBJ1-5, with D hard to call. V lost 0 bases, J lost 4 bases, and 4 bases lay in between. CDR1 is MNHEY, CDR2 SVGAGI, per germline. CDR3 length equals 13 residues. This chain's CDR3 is CASSYSLNQPQHF. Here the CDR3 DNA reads TGTGCCAGCAGTTACTCGTTGAATCAGCCCCAGCATTTT.

CDR3 loop: CASSPQGNPNSPLHF. Written as DNA, the CDR3 is TGTGCCAGCAGCCCTCAAGGCAACCCGAATTCACCCCTCCACTTT. This sequence joins TRBV9 and TRBJ1-6; no clear D gene. V was cut by 4 bases and J by 7 bases, with 15 bases left in between. CDR3 length: 15 residues. Per germline, CDR1 SGDLS and CDR2 YYNGEE.

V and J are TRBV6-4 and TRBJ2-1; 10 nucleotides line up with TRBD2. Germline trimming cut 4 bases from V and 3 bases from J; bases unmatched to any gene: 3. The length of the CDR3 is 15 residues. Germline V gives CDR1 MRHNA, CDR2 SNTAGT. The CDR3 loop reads CASSAASGGYNEQFF. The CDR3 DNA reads TGTGCCAGCAGTGCGGCTAGCGGGGGCTACAATGAGCAGTTCTTC.

Here the CDR3 reads CASSGQGANYGYTF. The CDR3, as DNA: TGTGCCAGCAGCGGACAGGGGGCGAACTATGGCTACACCTTC. The chain uses TRBV9 and TRBJ1-2; TRBD1 agrees at 10 bases. Germline V gene data show CDR1 as SGDLS and CDR2 as YYNGEE. The CDR3 contains 14 residues. V was clipped by 3 bases and J by 2 bases; unmatched bases: 1.

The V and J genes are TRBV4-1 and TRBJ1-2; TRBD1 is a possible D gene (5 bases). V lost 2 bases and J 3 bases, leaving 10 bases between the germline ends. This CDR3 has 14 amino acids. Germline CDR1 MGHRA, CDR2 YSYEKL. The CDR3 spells CASSQSARDYGYTF. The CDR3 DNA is TGCGCCAGCAGCCAATCCGCCAGGGACTATGGCTACACCTTC.

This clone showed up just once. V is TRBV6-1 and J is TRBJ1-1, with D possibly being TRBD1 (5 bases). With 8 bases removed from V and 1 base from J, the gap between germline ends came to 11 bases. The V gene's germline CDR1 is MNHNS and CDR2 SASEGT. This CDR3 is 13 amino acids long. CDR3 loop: CASGAGTNTEAFF. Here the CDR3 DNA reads TGTGCCAGCGGGGCGGGGACGAACACTGAAGCTTTCTTT.

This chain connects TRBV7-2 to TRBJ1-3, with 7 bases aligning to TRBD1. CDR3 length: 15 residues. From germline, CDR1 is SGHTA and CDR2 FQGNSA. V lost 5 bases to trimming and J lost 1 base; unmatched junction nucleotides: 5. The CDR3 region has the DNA TGTGCCAGCAGCCGGGACAGCGTTTCTGGAAACACCATATATTTT. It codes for CASSRDSVSGNTIYF.

The CDR3 sequence: CSVGTGGTDTQYF. DNA of the CDR3: TGCAGCGTAGGGACAGGGGGCACAGATACGCAGTATTTT. This sequence joins TRBV29-1 and TRBJ2-3, with 10 bases aligning to TRBD1. The germline CDR1 and CDR2 sequences are SQVTM and ANQGSEA. The CDR3 runs to 13 residues. The J segment lost 1 base and the V segment lost 6 bases, leaving 1 base of the junction unmatched.

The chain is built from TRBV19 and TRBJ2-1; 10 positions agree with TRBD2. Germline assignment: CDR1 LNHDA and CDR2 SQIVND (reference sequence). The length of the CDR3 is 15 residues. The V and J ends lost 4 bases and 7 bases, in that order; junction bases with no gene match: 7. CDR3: CASSTSGRAGNEQFF. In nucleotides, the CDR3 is TGTGCCAGTAGTACCAGCGGGAGGGCCGGGAATGAGCAGTTCTTC.

The CDR3 protein is CASSFGGEQFF. CDR3 DNA sequence: TGTGCCAGCAGCTTCGGTGGTGAGCAGTTCTTC. The V gene is TRBV9, the J gene TRBJ2-1; unclear D gene. Trimming took off 4 bases at V and 9 bases at J, with 8 bases between the two ends. CDR1 is SGDLS, CDR2 YYNGEE, per germline. This CDR3 region has 11 residues.

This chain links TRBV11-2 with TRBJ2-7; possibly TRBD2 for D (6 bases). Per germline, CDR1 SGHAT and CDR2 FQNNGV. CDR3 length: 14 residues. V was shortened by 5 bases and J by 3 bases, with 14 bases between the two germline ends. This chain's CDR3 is CASSARDWGYEQYF. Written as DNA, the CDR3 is TGTGCCAGCAGCGCCCGGGACTGGGGCTACGAGCAGTACTTC.

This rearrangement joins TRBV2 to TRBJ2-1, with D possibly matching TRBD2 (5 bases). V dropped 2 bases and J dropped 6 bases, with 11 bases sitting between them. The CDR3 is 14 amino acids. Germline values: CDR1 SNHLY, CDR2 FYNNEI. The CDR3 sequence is CASSELPSPNEQFF. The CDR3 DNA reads TGTGCCAGCAGTGAACTCCCTAGCCCCAATGAGCAGTTCTTC.

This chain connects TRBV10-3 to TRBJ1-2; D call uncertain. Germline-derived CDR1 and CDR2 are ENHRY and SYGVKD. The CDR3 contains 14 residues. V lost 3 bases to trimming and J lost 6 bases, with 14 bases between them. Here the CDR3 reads CAISDRPNKDGYTF. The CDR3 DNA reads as TGTGCCATCAGTGATCGCCCGAATAAGGATGGCTACACCTTC.

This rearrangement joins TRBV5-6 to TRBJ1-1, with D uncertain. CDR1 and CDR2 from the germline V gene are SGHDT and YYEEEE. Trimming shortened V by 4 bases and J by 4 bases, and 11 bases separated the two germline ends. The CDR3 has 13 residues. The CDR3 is CASSAGRATEAFF. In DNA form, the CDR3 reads TGTGCCAGCAGCGCGGGGAGGGCCACTGAAGCTTTCTTT. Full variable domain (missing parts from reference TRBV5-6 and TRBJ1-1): DAGVTQSPTHLIKTRGQQVTLRCSPKSGHDTVSWYQQALGQGPQFIFQYYEEEERQRGNFPDRFSGHQFPNYSSELNVNALLLGDSALYLCASSAGRATEAFFGQGTRLTVV.

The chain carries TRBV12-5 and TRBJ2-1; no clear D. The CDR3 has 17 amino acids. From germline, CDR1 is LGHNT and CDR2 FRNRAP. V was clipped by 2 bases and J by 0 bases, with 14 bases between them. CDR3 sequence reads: CASGLSGKGSSYNEQFF. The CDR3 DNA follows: TGTGCTAGTGGTTTGTCAGGAAAGGGTAGCTCCTACAATGAGCAGTTCTTC.